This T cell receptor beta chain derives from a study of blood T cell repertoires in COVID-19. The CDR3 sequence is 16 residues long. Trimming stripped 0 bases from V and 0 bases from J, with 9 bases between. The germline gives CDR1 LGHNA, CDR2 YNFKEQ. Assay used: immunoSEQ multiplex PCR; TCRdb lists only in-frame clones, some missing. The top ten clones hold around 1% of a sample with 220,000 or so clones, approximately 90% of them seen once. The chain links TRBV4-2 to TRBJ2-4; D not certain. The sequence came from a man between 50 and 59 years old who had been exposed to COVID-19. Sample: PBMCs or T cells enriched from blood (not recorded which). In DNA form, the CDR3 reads TGTGCCAGCAGCCAAGATGAGACAATAGCCAAAAACATTCAGTACTTC. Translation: CASSQDETIAKNIQYF.